Shown below are 28 T cell receptor beta chains from a single sample sequenced in a study of low-dose radiotherapy and immunotherapy resistance in tumors. The time point: after trial treatment. Treatment reported: LDRT plus nivolumab, ipilimumab, low-dose cyclophosphamide and aspirin (RACIN trial). First-strand cDNA used TRAV- and TRBV-specific primers, covering alpha and beta chains. It was with a constant-region primer and a V-primer adapter that TCRs were amplified over 20 PCR cycles. TCRdb recomputed calls from the reads with MiXCR, one row per CDR3 protein. The sample contains roughly 90,000 distinct CDR3 sequences, about 20% of which appear only once. The sample consisted of PBMCs, taken after low-dose radiotherapy plus immunotherapy. These receptors originate from a female donor with ovarian cancer.

This chain connects TRBV5-1 to TRBJ1-6, with D maybe TRBD1 (5 bases). Germline CDR1 and CDR2: SGHRS and YFSETQ. V was clipped by 0 bases and J by 6 bases, with 13 bases between them. The CDR3 covers 16 residues. The CDR3 region is CASSLGPRQGNSPLHF. As DNA, the CDR3 is TGCGCCAGCAGCTTGGGCCCGCGGCAGGGTAATTCACCCCTCCACTTT.

With regard to this clonotype: This likely came from a read error, as a far larger clone is one base away. V gene TRBV10-1 combines with J gene TRBJ2-5, with 12 positions matching TRBD2. CDR1 WNHNN and CDR2 SYGVQD come from the germline V gene (reference sequence). This CDR3 has 16 amino acids. V trimming: 8 bases; J trimming: 11 bases; junction bases outside the gene matches: 18. Written as DNA, the CDR3 is TGCGCCAGCTCCCAGGGGGGACTAGCGGGTTACAATGAGCAGTACTTC. Its protein is CASSQGGLAGYNEQYF.

This clonotype was seen repeatedly, ten times or more. This chain links TRBV3-1 with TRBJ2-7; D perhaps matches TRBD2 (5 bases). With 0 bases removed from V and 7 bases from J, the gap between germline ends came to 16 bases. This CDR3 region has 15 residues. Germline CDR1 is LGHDT and CDR2 is YNNKEL (reference sequence). The CDR3 is CASSQDPAVEREQYF. The DNA of the CDR3 is TGTGCCAGCAGCCAAGACCCAGCGGTGGAAAGGGAGCAGTACTTC.

This clonotype was seen repeatedly, ten times or more. The rearrangement links TRBV11-2 to TRBJ2-7, with TRBD1 matching over 10 bases. Germline V CDR1 and CDR2: SGHAT, FQNNGV. Trimming removed 4 bases from V and 4 bases from J; junction bases left unmatched: 7. The CDR3 covers 15 residues. CDR3 sequence (DNA): TGTGCCAGCAGCTCACCGGGACAGGGGATGTACGAGCAGTACTTC. This codes for CASSSPGQGMYEQYF.

This clonotype was counted at least ten times. The rearrangement links TRBV7-3 to TRBJ2-2; no clear D gene. There are 13 residues in the CDR3. V dropped 8 bases and J dropped 8 bases, with 15 bases sitting between them. The germline V gene has CDR1 SGHTA and CDR2 FQGTGA. The DNA of the CDR3 is TGTGCCAGCGGGTTTCCATTTTCGGGGGAGCTGTTTTTT. Encoded protein: CASGFPFSGELFF.

This clonotype occurred many times. The rearrangement joins TRBV11-3 to TRBJ2-7, with a weak D call TRBD2 (6 bases). Per the germline V gene, CDR1 is SGHNT and CDR2 is YENEEA. This CDR3 is 15 amino acids long. The V and J ends lost 3 bases and 0 bases respectively, with 12 bases between them. The DNA of the CDR3 is TGTGCCAGCAGCTTGGGACTTCAAAGCTCCTACGAGCAGTACTTC. This gives the protein CASSLGLQSSYEQYF.

This clonotype was recorded at least ten times. This chain uses TRBV5-6 with TRBJ1-5; D remains unclear. This CDR3 is built from 14 residues. Deletions cut 3 bases from V and 7 bases from J, with 14 bases between. Germline CDR1 SGHDT, CDR2 YYEEEE. CDR3 coding DNA: TGTGCCAGCAGCTCCTATACAAGGCCACAGCCCCAGCATTTT. As protein: CASSSYTRPQPQHF.

This clonotype has ten or more counts. The CDR3 DNA follows: TGCAGCGTTGGGACTAGCGGGAGCTACGAGCAGTACTTC. Translating it yields CSVGTSGSYEQYF. V usage is TRBV29-1 and J usage is TRBJ2-7, with 13 bases identical to TRBD2. CDR3 length: 13 amino acids. V dropped 4 bases and J dropped 3; count of bases not matched to a gene: 0. The germline CDR1 and CDR2 sequences are SQVTM and ANQGSEA.

The chain carries TRBV7-6 and TRBJ2-3; 11 nucleotides match TRBD2. This CDR3 comprises 16 residues. Germline CDR1 reads SGHVS; CDR2 reads FNYEAQ. V lost 4 bases and J lost 1; bases outside the gene matches: 4. This CDR3 reads CASSSNSGGGTDTQYF. CDR3 bases: TGTGCCAGCAGCTCCAATAGCGGGGGGGGCACAGATACGCAGTATTTT.

This clonotype was picked up many times. The genes are TRBV19 and TRBJ1-5; 8 bases agree with TRBD1. J was trimmed by 2 bases and V by 8 bases; bases with no gene match: 2. Germline V gene sequence: CDR1 LNHDA, CDR2 SQIVND (reference sequence). CDR3 length: 13 amino acids. In DNA, the CDR3 is TGTGCCAGTGGACAGGGTGGCAATCAGCCCCAGCATTTT. Its translation is CASGQGGNQPQHF.

The chain combines TRBV15 with TRBJ1-1; tentatively, D is TRBD1 (6 bases). The CDR3 is 16 amino acids. V dropped 0 bases and J dropped 0 bases, with 11 bases sitting between them. Per the germline V gene, CDR1 is LNHNV and CDR2 is YYDKDF (reference sequence). The CDR3 DNA sequence: TGTGCCACCAGCAGAGATTCGGGGGGCTTGAACACTGAAGCTTTCTTT. It yields the protein CATSRDSGGLNTEAFF.

The chain is built from TRBV30 and TRBJ2-1, with D tentatively TRBD2 (7 bases). Germline loops: CDR1 GTSNPN, CDR2 SVGIG (reference sequence). V lost 2 bases and J 5 bases, leaving 13 bases between the germline ends. This CDR3 is built from 14 residues. The CDR3 DNA sequence: TGTGCCTGGAGTAGGGGGACTACGAACAATGAGCAGTTCTTC. This sequence encodes CAWSRGTTNNEQFF.

The sample holds many counts of this clonotype. The genes are TRBV7-8 and TRBJ2-7; D might be TRBD1 or TRBD2, each matching 6 bases. Germline loops: CDR1 SGHVS, CDR2 FQNEAQ. This CDR3 is 13 amino acids long. Trimming cost V 7 bases and J 6 bases, with 16 bases left between them. The DNA for the CDR3 is TGTGCCAGCACCTCCCCCCCGGGGGCCGAGCAGTACTTC. Translating it yields CASTSPPGAEQYF.

This clonotype was observed at least ten times. This chain uses TRBV11-2 with TRBJ2-3; D uncertain. Per germline, CDR1 SGHAT and CDR2 FQNNGV. The CDR3 contains 19 residues. Deletions cut 7 bases from V and 5 bases from J, with 31 bases between. The DNA of the CDR3 is TGTGCCAGCACCCCTCACGATTCTACCACCCCCTGGGGTCGAGATACGCAGTATTTT. This codes for CASTPHDSTTPWGRDTQYF.

The rearrangement uses TRBV27 and TRBJ1-2, with D perhaps TRBD1 (6 bases). This CDR3 region has 12 residues. The V gene lost 5 bases and the J gene lost 7 bases, with 11 bases spanning the gap. The V gene's germline CDR1 is MNHEY and CDR2 SMNVEV (reference sequence). CDR3 loop: CASSPGGLGYTF. CDR3 bases: TGTGCCAGCAGTCCTGGGGGGCTTGGCTACACCTTC.

This clonotype occurred many times. The rearrangement links TRBV6-2 or TRBV6-3 to TRBJ2-1; D gene uncertain. Germline V lookup: CDR1 MNHEY, CDR2 SVGEGT. CDR3 length: 12 amino acids. The germline V and J ends were trimmed by 6 bases and 2 bases, with 5 bases remaining between them. The CDR3 reads CASRDAYNEQFF. As DNA, the CDR3 is TGTGCCAGCAGGGACGCCTACAATGAGCAGTTCTTC.

The gene calls are TRBV30 and TRBJ1-2; D remains ambiguous. The V end lost 0 bases, the J end lost 6 bases, and 14 bases lay between the germline ends. The CDR3 length is 14 residues. Germline V gene data show CDR1 as GTSNPN and CDR2 as SVGIG (reference sequence). CDR3: CAWSVTGYEDGYTF. For the CDR3, the DNA is TGTGCCTGGAGTGTAACCGGGTATGAGGATGGCTACACCTTC.

In its sample, this clonotype was seen many times. The chain combines TRBV28 with TRBJ2-1; D is perhaps TRBD1 (6 bases). The CDR3 sequence is 15 residues long. V lost 6 bases and J 3 bases, leaving 15 bases between the germline ends. CDR1 is MDHEN, CDR2 SYDVKM, per germline. The CDR3 protein is CASSSSGTSYNEQFF. CDR3 DNA: TGTGCCAGCAGCTCGTCCGGGACAAGCTACAATGAGCAGTTCTTC.

The sample holds many counts of this clonotype. J is TRBJ2-1 and V is TRBV6-2 or TRBV6-3; no clear D. Germline V lookup: CDR1 MNHEY, CDR2 SVGEGT. Trimming took 5 bases from V and 8 from J, leaving 7 bases between them. There are 11 residues in the CDR3. The CDR3 reads CASSVRHEQFF. CDR3 sequence (DNA): TGTGCCAGCAGTGTGAGGCATGAGCAGTTCTTC.

This clonotype was counted at least ten times. The CDR3 here is CSARAINEQFF. CDR3 coding DNA: TGCAGTGCTAGAGCGATTAATGAGCAGTTCTTC. The genes are TRBV20-1 and TRBJ2-1, with unresolved D. V was shortened by 1 base and J by 7 bases, with 5 bases between the two germline ends. Germline V CDR1 and CDR2: DFQATT, SNEGSKA (reference sequence). The CDR3 is 11 residues long.

This clonotype was picked up many times. V usage is TRBV6-1 and J usage is TRBJ2-5; the match to TRBD2 covers 9 bases. The V and J ends lost 7 bases and 2 bases, in that order; junction bases with no gene match: 8. Germline CDR1 reads MNHNS; CDR2 reads SASEGT. The CDR3 has 15 residues. The CDR3 nucleotides read TGTGCCAGCAACCTGCCGGGACTAGCTCAAGAGACCCAGTACTTC. Protein: CASNLPGLAQETQYF.

This clonotype appeared many times. This chain links TRBV5-1 with TRBJ2-1; 12 nucleotides align to TRBD2. This CDR3 region has 14 residues. Germline V gives CDR1 SGHRS, CDR2 YFSETQ. V shed 2 bases, J shed 9 bases, and the junction held 3 bases outside the gene matches. DNA of the CDR3: TGCGCCAGCAGCTTCTGGACTAGCGGGACTGAGCAGTTCTTC. Its translation: CASSFWTSGTEQFF.

This clonotype was found many times. The chain recombines TRBV28 with TRBJ1-1, with D hard to call. This CDR3 has 11 amino acids. The V end was cut by 3 bases, the J end by 5 bases, with 4 bases between. CDR1 and CDR2 (germline): MDHEN, SYDVKM. CDR3 coding DNA: TGTGCCAGCAGTTTGGGGACTGAAGCTTTCTTT. The encoded protein is CASSLGTEAFF.

This clonotype has a count of ten or more. The chain has TRBV19 and TRBJ2-7, with TRBD2 matching over 9 bases. V shed 5 bases and J 0 bases; nucleotides not matched to a gene: 11. The CDR3 has 17 residues. In germline, CDR1 is LNHDA, CDR2 SQIVND (reference sequence). The chain's CDR3 is CASSLGLASGSSYEQYF. The CDR3 nucleotides are TGTGCCAGTAGTTTAGGACTAGCGTCCGGAAGCTCCTACGAGCAGTACTTC.

This clonotype was counted ten times or more. This chain joins TRBV5-4 and TRBJ1-2; 8 bases line up with TRBD1. The CDR3 runs to 14 residues. The germline V gene encodes CDR1 SGHNT and CDR2 YYREEE (reference sequence). V was pared by 4 bases and J by 6 bases, with 8 bases of the junction left unmatched. CDR3 sequence (DNA): TGTGCCAGCAGCCATCGACAGGGGAGAAATGGCTACACCTTC. This encodes CASSHRQGRNGYTF.

This clonotype occurred a few times. V gene TRBV24-1 combines with J gene TRBJ2-1; D may be TRBD2 (6 bases). Germline CDR1 and CDR2: KGHDR and SFDVKD. V was trimmed by 9 bases and J by 7 bases, leaving 15 bases between them. The CDR3 totals 13 residues. The CDR3 DNA sequence: TGTGCCACCGGGGAGGCGGGTTGGAATGAGCAGTTCTTC. Translation gives CATGEAGWNEQFF.

In regard to this clonotype: An end of the junction differs from the germline gene, which may be a read error. The chain combines TRBV10-3 with TRBJ1-5, with a possible D match to TRBD1 (5 bases). In germline, CDR1 is ENHRY, CDR2 SYGVKD. This CDR3 comprises 13 residues. The CDR3 spells CATSREGNQPQHF. The DNA of the CDR3 is TGTGCCACCAGTAGGGAGGGGAATCAGCCCCAGCATTTT.

This clonotype was detected ten times or more. The chain recombines TRBV19 with TRBJ2-3, with 10 bases matching TRBD2. CDR3 size: 16 residues. Germline CDR1 LNHDA, CDR2 SQIVND (reference sequence). J lost 1 base, V lost 1 base, and 2 bases had no gene match. The CDR3 loop is CASSIGTSGGTDTQYF. The CDR3 DNA reads TGTGCCAGTAGTATAGGGACTAGCGGAGGCACAGATACGCAGTATTTT.